This T cell receptor (beta chain) was sequenced for a study of cytomegalovirus exposure and HLA in healthy donors. Study results and limitations: Analyzed later, most CMV-associated TCR beta chains appeared HLA-restricted.

It was with 60 Vbeta and 13 Jbeta primers that the PCR ran. Assay: immunoSEQ multiplex PCR; the TCRdb copy retains only in-frame clones and omits some. This sample carries roughly 23,000 clones, approximately 80% of them seen once, and the ten largest clones take approximately 7.4%. CDR1 and CDR2 from the germline V gene are SGHDT and YYEEEE. V was clipped by 3 bases and J by 5 bases, with 17 bases between them. CDR3 length: 15 residues. Likely unrecorded immune exposures existed in these nominally healthy donors. Details on this clone: Antigen specificity is unknown.

The clonotype originates from a man aged 55-75 years in good health and CMV-seronegative. The material sequenced was PBMCs. This chain uses TRBV5-6 with TRBJ2-5; perhaps TRBD2 as D (6 bases). CDR3 in DNA: TGTGCCAGCAGCTCTGTGGGGTCCGGAGGGGAGACCCAGTACTTC. Translation: CASSSVGSGGETQYF.